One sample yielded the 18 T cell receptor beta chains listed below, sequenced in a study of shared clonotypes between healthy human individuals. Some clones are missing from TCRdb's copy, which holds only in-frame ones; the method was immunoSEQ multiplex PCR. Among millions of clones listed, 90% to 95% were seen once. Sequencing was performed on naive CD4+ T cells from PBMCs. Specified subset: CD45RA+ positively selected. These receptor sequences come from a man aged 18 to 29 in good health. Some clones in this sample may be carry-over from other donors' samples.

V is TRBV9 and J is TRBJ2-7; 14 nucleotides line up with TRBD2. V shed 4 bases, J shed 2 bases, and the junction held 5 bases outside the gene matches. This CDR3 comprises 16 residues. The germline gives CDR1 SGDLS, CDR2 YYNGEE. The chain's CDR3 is CASSPRLAGGPYEQYF. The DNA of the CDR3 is TGTGCCAGCAGCCCGCGACTAGCGGGAGGGCCCTACGAGCAGTACTTC.

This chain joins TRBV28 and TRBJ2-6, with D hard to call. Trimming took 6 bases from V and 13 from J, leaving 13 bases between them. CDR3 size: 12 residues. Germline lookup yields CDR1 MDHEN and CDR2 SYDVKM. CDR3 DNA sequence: TGTGCCAGCAGGCCCACGGGTAGTGTCCTGACTTTC. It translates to CASRPTGSVLTF.

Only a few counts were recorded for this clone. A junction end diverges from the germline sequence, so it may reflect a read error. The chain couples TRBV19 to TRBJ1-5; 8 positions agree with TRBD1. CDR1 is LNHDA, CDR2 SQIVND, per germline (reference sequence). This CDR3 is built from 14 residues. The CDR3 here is CASKPQGGNRPQHF. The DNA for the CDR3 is TGTGCCAGTAAACCACAGGGGGGCAATCGGCCCCAGCATTTT.

The CDR3 sequence is CASSLTRRVSYNEQFF. DNA for the CDR3: TGTGCCAGCAGTTTAACGAGGCGTGTGTCCTACAATGAGCAGTTCTTC. This chain uses TRBV27 with TRBJ2-1; D remains ambiguous. Trimming stripped 2 bases from V and 1 base from J, with 12 bases between. Looked up from germline, CDR1 is MNHEY and CDR2 is SMNVEV (reference sequence). The CDR3 runs to 16 residues.

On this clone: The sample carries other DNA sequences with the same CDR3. Here the CDR3 reads CASSFSPLHF. CDR3 DNA sequence: TGTGCCAGCAGTTTCTCACCCCTCCACTTT. V gene TRBV27 combines with J gene TRBJ1-6; D gene uncertain. Germline V gives CDR1 MNHEY, CDR2 SMNVEV (reference sequence). V gave up 3 bases and J gave up 10 bases, with 1 base separating them. CDR3 size: 10 residues.

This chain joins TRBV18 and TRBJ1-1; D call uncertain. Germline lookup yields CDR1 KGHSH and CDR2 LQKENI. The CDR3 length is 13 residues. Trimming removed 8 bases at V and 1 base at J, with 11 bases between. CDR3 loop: CASAVNQNTEAFF. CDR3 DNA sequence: TGTGCCAGCGCGGTCAACCAGAACACTGAAGCTTTCTTT. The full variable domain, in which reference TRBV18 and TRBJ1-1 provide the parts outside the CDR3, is NAGVMQNPRHLVRRRGQEARLRCSPMKGHSHVYWYRQLPEEGLKFMVYLQKENIIDESGMPKERFSAEFPKEGPSILRIQQVVRGDSAAYFCASAVNQNTEAFFGQGTRLTVV.

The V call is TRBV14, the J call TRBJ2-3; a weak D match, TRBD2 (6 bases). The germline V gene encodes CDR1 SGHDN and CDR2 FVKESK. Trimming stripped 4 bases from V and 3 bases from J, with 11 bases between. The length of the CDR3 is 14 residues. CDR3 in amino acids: CASSLLRETDTQYF. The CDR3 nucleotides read TGTGCCAGCAGCCTTCTTCGGGAGACAGATACGCAGTATTTT.

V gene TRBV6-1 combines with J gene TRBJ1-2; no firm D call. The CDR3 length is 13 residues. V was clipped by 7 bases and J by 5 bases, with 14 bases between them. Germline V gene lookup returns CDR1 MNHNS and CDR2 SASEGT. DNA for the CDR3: TGTGCCAGCACCTACGCGGAGAGTTATGGCTACACCTTC. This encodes CASTYAESYGYTF.

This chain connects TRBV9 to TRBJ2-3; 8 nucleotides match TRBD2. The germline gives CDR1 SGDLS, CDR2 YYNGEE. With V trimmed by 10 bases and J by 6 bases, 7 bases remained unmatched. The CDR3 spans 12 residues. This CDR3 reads CACSGESDTQYF. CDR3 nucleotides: TGTGCCTGTAGCGGGGAGTCGGATACGCAGTATTTT.

CDR3 sequence reads: CASKPLGAEAFF. The CDR3 DNA sequence: TGTGCCAGCAAACCTCTGGGGGCTGAAGCTTTCTTT. This chain links TRBV28 with TRBJ1-1, with a tentative D call TRBD1 (5 bases). The ends were cut back, 7 bases at V and 6 bases at J, with 12 bases in the middle. Germline-derived CDR1 and CDR2 are MDHEN and SYDVKM. This CDR3 comprises 12 residues.

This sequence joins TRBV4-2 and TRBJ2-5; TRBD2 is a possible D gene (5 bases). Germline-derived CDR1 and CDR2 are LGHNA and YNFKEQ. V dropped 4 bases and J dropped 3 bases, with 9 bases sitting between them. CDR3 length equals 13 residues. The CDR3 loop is CASSPRREETQYF. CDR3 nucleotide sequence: TGTGCCAGCAGCCCCAGGCGGGAAGAGACCCAGTACTTC.

CDR3 in amino acids: CASSPITPGEQYF. The CDR3 nucleotides are TGCGCCAGCAGCCCCATCACCCCGGGAGAGCAGTACTTC. This chain connects TRBV5-1 to TRBJ2-7, with D tentatively TRBD2 (5 bases). In germline, CDR1 is SGHRS, CDR2 YFSETQ. This CDR3 has 13 residues. Deletions cut 4 bases from V and 7 bases from J, with 15 bases between.

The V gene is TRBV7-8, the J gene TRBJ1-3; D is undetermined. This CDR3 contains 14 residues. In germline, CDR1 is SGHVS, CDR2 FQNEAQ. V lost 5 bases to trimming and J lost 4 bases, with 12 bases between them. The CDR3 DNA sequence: TGTGCCAGCAGCCCCCCTTTACTAGGAAACACCATATATTTT. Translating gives CASSPPLLGNTIYF.

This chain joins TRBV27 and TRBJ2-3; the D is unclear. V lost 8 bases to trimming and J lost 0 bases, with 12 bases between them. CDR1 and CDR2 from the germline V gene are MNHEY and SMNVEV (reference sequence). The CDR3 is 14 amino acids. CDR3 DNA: TGTGCCAGCGCATCAATCTTTAGCACAGATACGCAGTATTTT. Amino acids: CASASIFSTDTQYF.

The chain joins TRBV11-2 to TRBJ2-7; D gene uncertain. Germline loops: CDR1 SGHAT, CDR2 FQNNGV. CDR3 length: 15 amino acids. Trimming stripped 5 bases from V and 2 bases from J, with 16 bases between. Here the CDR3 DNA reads TGTGCCAGCAGCCAAGATCCAACGCGAACCTACGAGCAGTACTTC. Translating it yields CASSQDPTRTYEQYF.

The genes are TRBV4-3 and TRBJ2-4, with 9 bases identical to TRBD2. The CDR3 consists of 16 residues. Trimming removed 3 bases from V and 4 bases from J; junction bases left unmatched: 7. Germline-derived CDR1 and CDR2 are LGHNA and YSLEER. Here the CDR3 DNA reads TGCGCCAGCAGCCAGGATAGCGGGAGCTCGAAAAACATTCAGTACTTC. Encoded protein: CASSQDSGSSKNIQYF.

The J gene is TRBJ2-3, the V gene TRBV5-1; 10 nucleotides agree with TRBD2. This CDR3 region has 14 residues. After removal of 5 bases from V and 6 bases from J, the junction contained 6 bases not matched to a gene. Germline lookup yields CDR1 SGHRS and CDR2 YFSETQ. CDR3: CASSRLAGVDTQYF. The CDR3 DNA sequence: TGCGCCAGCAGTCGGCTAGCGGGAGTCGATACGCAGTATTTT.

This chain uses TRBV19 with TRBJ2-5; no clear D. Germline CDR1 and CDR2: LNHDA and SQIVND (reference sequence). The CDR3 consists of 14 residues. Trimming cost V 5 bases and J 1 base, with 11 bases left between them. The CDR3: CASSPGRFQETQYF. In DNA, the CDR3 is TGTGCCAGTAGTCCCGGACGGTTCCAAGAGACCCAGTACTTC.